This T cell receptor beta chain was observed in a study of cytomegalovirus exposure and HLA in healthy donors. The V gene's germline CDR1 is GTSNPN and CDR2 SVGIG (reference sequence). The CDR3 covers 15 residues. Trimming removed 2 bases at V and 9 bases at J, with 19 bases between. Researchers ran the PCR with 60 Vbeta and 13 Jbeta primers. Produced via immunoSEQ multiplex PCR; TCRdb's table is partial and in-frame only. This sample has 150,000 to 200,000 clones; approximately 81% occur once, and the top ten carry less than 0.4%. Sequencing was performed on PBMCs. The chain recombines TRBV30 with TRBJ2-2; a possible D gene is TRBD2 (7 bases). The clonotype originates from a boy between 2 and 10 years old in good health and CMV-seronegative. As DNA, the CDR3 is TGTGCCTGGAGTTGGGGGGGGGCCCCTTACCGGGAGCTGTTTTTT. Protein sequence: CAWSWGGAPYRELFF.